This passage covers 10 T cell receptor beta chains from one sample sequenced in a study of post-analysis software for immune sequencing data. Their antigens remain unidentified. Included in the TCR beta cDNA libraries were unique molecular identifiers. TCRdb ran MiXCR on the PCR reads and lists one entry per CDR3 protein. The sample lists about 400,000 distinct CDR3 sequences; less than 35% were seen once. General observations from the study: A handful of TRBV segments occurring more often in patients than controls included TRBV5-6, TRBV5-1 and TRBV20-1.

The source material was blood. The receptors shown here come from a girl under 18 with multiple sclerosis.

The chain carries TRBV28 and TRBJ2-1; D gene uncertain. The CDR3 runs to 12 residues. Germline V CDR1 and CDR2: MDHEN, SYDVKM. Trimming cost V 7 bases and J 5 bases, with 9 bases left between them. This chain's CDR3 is CASTDSDNEQFF. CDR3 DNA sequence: TGTGCCAGCACCGACTCAGACAATGAGCAGTTCTTC.

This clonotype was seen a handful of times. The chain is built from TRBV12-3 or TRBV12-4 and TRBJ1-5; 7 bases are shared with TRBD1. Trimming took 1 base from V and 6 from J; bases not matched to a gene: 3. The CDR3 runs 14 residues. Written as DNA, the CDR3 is TGTGCCAGCAGTTTAGAACAGGGGAGTCAGCCCCAGCATTTT. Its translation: CASSLEQGSQPQHF.

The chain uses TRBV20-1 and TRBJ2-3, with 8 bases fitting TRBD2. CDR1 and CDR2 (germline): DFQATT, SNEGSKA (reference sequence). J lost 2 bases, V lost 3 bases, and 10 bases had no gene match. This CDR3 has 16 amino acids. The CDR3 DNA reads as TGCAGTGCTAGTCGTGGACTAGCCTCATTCACAGATACGCAGTATTTT. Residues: CSASRGLASFTDTQYF.

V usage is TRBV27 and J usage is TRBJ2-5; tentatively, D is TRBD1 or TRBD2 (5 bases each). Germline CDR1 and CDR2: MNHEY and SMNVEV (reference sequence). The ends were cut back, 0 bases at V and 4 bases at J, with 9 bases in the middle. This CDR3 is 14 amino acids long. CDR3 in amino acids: CASSLSGVSETQYF. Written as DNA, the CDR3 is TGTGCCAGCAGTTTATCGGGGGTTTCAGAGACCCAGTACTTC.

CDR3 nucleotide sequence: TGTGCCAGCAGCTTAATTGGGACAGGGAACACTGAAGCTTTCTTT. Its translation is CASSLIGTGNTEAFF. The V gene is TRBV7-3, the J gene TRBJ1-1, with 8 bases matching TRBD1. This CDR3 contains 15 residues. V was clipped by 1 base and J by 1 base; unmatched bases: 2. Germline lookup yields CDR1 SGHTA and CDR2 FQGTGA.

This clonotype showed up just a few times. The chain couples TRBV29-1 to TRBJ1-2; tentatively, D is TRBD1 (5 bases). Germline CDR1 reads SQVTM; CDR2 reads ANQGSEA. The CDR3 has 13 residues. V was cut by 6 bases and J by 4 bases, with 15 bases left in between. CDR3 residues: CSVAREGGYGYTF. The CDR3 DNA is TGCAGCGTCGCCAGGGAGGGCGGCTATGGCTACACCTTC.

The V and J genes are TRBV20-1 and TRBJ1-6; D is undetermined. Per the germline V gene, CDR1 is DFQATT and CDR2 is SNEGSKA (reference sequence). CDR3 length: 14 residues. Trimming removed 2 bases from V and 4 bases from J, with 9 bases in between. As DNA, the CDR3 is TGCAGTGCTAGAAGAGGCCAGTATAATTCACCCCTCCACTTT. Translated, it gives CSARRGQYNSPLHF.

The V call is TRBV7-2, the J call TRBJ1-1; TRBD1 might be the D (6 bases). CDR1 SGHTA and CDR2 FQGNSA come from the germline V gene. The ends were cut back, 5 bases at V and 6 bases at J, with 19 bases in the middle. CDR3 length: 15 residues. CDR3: CASSLQGIESAEAFF. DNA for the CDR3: TGTGCCAGCAGCCTCCAGGGGATCGAGTCCGCTGAAGCTTTCTTT.

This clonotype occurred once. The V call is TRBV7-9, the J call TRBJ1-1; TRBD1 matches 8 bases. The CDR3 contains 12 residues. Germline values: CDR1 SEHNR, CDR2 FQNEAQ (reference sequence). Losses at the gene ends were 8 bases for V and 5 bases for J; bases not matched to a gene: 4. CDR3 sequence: CASAQGGTEAFF. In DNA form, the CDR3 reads TGTGCCAGCGCACAGGGGGGGACTGAAGCTTTCTTT.

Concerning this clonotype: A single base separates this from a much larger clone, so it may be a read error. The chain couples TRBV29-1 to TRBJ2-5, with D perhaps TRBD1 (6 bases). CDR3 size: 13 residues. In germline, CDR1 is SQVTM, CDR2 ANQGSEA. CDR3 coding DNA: TGCTGCGTTGAGAAGACAGGACCAGAGACCCAGTACTTC. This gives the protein CCVEKTGPETQYF. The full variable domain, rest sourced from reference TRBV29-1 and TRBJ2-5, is SAVISQKPSRDICQRGTSLTIQCQVDSQVTMMFWYRQQPGQSLTLIATANQGSEATYESGFVIDKFPISRPNLTFSTLTVSNMSPEDSSIYLCCVEKTGPETQYFGPGTRLLVL.